The sequence of this T cell receptor beta chain was determined in a study of CD8+ T cells in alopecia areata. The study, taken as a whole, reports: Scalp samples also contribute reads from the resident alphabeta T cells found in normal skin.

After isolation, RNA underwent reverse transcription to generate cDNA as the sequencing template. Repertoires were generated with immunoSEQ multiplex PCR, while TCRdb's copy carries only in-frame clones and drops some. The sample yields roughly 13,000 clones, around 60% seen once. Across 4 to 6 patients, CD4+ cells underwent sorting into CD25+CD127- cells. The germline V and J ends were trimmed by 2 bases and 1 base, with 12 bases remaining between them. This CDR3 is 15 amino acids long. The germline V gene has CDR1 SGHRS and CDR2 YFSETQ. This clone was counted a single time. What it binds is not known.

The sequencing sample was made of CD4+ Tregs sorted from blood. This clonotype was sampled from a human donor with alopecia areata. The chain employs TRBV5-1 and TRBJ1-1; D ambiguous. CDR3 sequence: CASSFARVENTEAFF. In DNA, the CDR3 is TGCGCCAGCAGCTTTGCTCGTGTCGAGAACACTGAAGCTTTCTTT.